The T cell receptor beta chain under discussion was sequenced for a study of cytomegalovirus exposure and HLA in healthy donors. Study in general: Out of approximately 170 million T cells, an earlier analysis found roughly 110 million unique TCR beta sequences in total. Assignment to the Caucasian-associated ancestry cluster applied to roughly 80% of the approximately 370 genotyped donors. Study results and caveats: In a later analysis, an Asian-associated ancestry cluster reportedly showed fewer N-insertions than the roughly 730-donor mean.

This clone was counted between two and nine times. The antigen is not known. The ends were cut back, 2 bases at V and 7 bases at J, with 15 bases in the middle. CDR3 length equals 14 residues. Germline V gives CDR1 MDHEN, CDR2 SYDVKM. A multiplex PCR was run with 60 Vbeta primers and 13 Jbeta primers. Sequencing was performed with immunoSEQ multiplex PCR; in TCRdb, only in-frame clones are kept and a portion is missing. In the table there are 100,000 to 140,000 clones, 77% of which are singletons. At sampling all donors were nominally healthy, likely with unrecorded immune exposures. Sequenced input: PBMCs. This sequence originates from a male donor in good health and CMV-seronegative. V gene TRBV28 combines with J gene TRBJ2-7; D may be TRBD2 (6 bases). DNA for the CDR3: TGTGCCAGCAGTTTACCCGCGGGATCGAGGGAGCAGTACTTC. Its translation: CASSLPAGSREQYF.